This T cell receptor beta chain was identified during a study of molecular identifiers for immune sequencing clone quantification. Germline loops: CDR1 PRHDT, CDR2 FYEKMQ (reference sequence). The CDR3 loop spans 15 amino acids. V was pared by 4 bases and J by 7 bases, with 12 bases of the junction left unmatched. This clonotype was recorded many times. In TCRdb, the PCR reads were re-called with MiXCR into one record per CDR3 protein. The data show about 630,000 distinct CDR3 sequences, 25% seen once. Sample: naive CD8+ T cells from blood, with Jurkat cell RNA spiked in. The sample's subset: FACS-sorted CD8+CD4-CCR7+CD45RA+ naive T cells. This chain connects TRBV13 to TRBJ1-1; the match to TRBD1 covers 7 bases. The receptor was isolated from a human donor in good health. Some libraries in this study had Jurkat cell RNA spiked in. For the CDR3, the DNA is TGTGCCAGCAGCTCGAATTTTACAGGGGTCTATGAAGCTTTCTTT. Translation: CASSSNFTGVYEAFF. Using reference TRBV13 and TRBJ1-1 for the parts outside the CDR3, the full variable domain is AAGVIQSPRHLIKEKRETATLKCYPIPRHDTVYWYQQGPGQDPQFLISFYEKMQSDKGSIPDRFSAQQFSDYHSELNMSSLELGDSALYFCASSSNFTGVYEAFFGQGTRLTVV.